These 15 T cell receptor beta chains were sequenced from one sample in a study of T cell changes during pregnancy in multiple sclerosis. Generated by immunoSEQ multiplex PCR, the TCRdb table keeps only in-frame clones and is missing some. The repertoire holds just under 60,000 clones, with roughly 92% as singletons. The input for sequencing was peripheral blood, taken in the first trimester of pregnancy. The receptors were sampled from a female donor with multiple sclerosis, enrolled in a pregnancy study.

This clone occurred once. Written as DNA, the CDR3 is TGTGCCAGCAGCTTGCGGGGAGCCGGAAACACCATATATTTT. It translates to CASSLRGAGNTIYF. The chain employs TRBV5-4 and TRBJ1-3; D is ambiguous. Germline V lookup: CDR1 SGHNT, CDR2 YYREEE (reference sequence). V gave up 1 base and J gave up 4 bases, with 9 bases separating them. This CDR3 has 14 amino acids.

The V and J genes are TRBV9 and TRBJ2-3; TRBD1 matches at 12 bases. With V trimmed by 0 bases and J by 6 bases, 8 bases remained unmatched. The CDR3 loop spans 17 amino acids. Germline CDR1 is SGDLS and CDR2 is YYNGEE. CDR3 nucleotide sequence: TGTGCCAGCAGCGTAGCTCCCGGGACAGGGGGCTGGGATACGCAGTATTTT. Amino acids: CASSVAPGTGGWDTQYF. The complete variable domain, with remaining parts taken from reference TRBV9 and TRBJ2-3, reads DSGVTQTPKHLITATGQRVTLRCSPRSGDLSVYWYQQSLDQGLQFLIQYYNGEERAKGNILERFSAQQFPDLHSELNLSSLELGDSALYFCASSVAPGTGGWDTQYFGPGTRLTVL.

The rearrangement links TRBV5-1 to TRBJ2-1; a possible D gene is TRBD1 (5 bases). Deletions cut 2 bases from V and 9 bases from J, with 9 bases between. Germline V gene sequence: CDR1 SGHRS, CDR2 YFSETQ. This CDR3 has 12 residues. CDR3 coding DNA: TGCGCCAGCAGCTTCGACAGTGGTGAGCAGTTCTTC. Its protein is CASSFDSGEQFF.

The V and J genes are TRBV5-1 and TRBJ2-5, with no clear D. Germline CDR1 reads SGHRS; CDR2 reads YFSETQ. CDR3 length equals 12 residues. V was pared by 0 bases and J by 4 bases, with 4 bases between. The CDR3 region has the DNA TGCGCCAGCAGCTTGGAACTAGAGACCCAGTACTTC. This gives the protein CASSLELETQYF.

Only a few counts were recorded for this clone. CDR3 amino acids: CASSQDPGGGGNEQFF. CDR3 coding DNA: TGCGCCAGCAGCCAAGATCCGGGCGGGGGGGGGAATGAGCAGTTCTTC. The V call is TRBV4-3, the J call TRBJ2-1; 9 bases are a match to TRBD2. Germline-derived CDR1 and CDR2 are LGHNA and YSLEER. J gave up 7 bases and V 0 bases, and 7 bases lay outside the gene matches. The CDR3 runs to 16 residues.

V gene TRBV6-5 combines with J gene TRBJ2-7, with 8 bases identical to TRBD1. Trimming cost V 10 bases and J 3 bases; bases outside gene matches: 8. CDR3 length: 13 residues. CDR1 is MNHEY and CDR2 is SVGAGI in the germline V gene. The CDR3 bases are TGTGCCATCCGGGGGACAGGTCTCTACGAGCAGTACTTC. Translation: CAIRGTGLYEQYF.

A single count supports this clone. The chain joins TRBV5-1 to TRBJ2-3; 7 nucleotides agree with TRBD2. From germline, CDR1 is SGHRS and CDR2 YFSETQ. The CDR3 runs to 13 residues. Trimming took 7 bases from V and 1 from J; bases not matched to a gene: 3. CDR3 in DNA: TGCGCCAGCTGGGCGGGAGGCACAGATACGCAGTATTTT. This codes for CASWAGGTDTQYF.

The chain is built from TRBV6-4 and TRBJ2-3; 10 bases map to TRBD2. CDR1 and CDR2 (germline): MRHNA, SNTAGT. V dropped 5 bases and J dropped 2; count of bases not matched to a gene: 1. This CDR3 contains 14 residues. This chain's CDR3 is CASSSGGATDTQYF. DNA of the CDR3: TGTGCCAGCAGTAGCGGGGGGGCCACAGATACGCAGTATTTT.

The J gene is TRBJ1-6, the V gene TRBV19; 7 bases align to TRBD1. V lost 5 bases, J lost 8 bases, and 18 bases stayed unmatched. The germline gives CDR1 LNHDA, CDR2 SQIVND (reference sequence). The CDR3 contains 18 residues. The CDR3 here is CASSWSEGDSLKDSPLHF. The DNA of the CDR3 is TGTGCCAGTAGTTGGAGTGAAGGGGACAGCTTAAAAGATTCACCCCTCCACTTT. Full variable domain (remainder filled in from reference TRBV19 and TRBJ1-6): DGGITQSPKYLFRKEGQNVTLSCEQNLNHDAMYWYRQDPGQGLRLIYYSQIVNDFQKGDIAEGYSVSREKKESFPLTVTSAQKNPTAFYLCASSWSEGDSLKDSPLHFGNGTRLTVT.

The CDR3 region has the DNA TGCGCCAGCAGCCGGGGCGGGACAGGGGGGGCTGAAGCTTTCTTT. Translation: CASSRGGTGGAEAFF. The chain has TRBV23-1 and TRBJ1-1, with 11 bases aligning to TRBD1. TRBV23-1 is an open reading frame, and its role is uncertain. V lost 6 bases to trimming and J lost 6 bases; unmatched junction nucleotides: 9. The CDR3 loop spans 15 amino acids.

The chain employs TRBV30 and TRBJ2-7, with a possible D match to TRBD2 (5 bases). The germline V gene has CDR1 GTSNPN and CDR2 SVGIG (reference sequence). V was cut by 3 bases and J by 5 bases, with 8 bases left in between. This CDR3 comprises 11 residues. CDR3 sequence reads: CAWRFGDEQYF. CDR3 coding DNA: TGTGCCTGGAGGTTCGGGGACGAGCAGTACTTC.

Here the CDR3 DNA reads TGTGCCAGCAGCCAAAATGCGGGGCTGACGAACACTGAAGCTTTCTTT. Translation gives CASSQNAGLTNTEAFF. The rearrangement links TRBV14 to TRBJ1-1; a possible D gene is TRBD1 (5 bases). This CDR3 comprises 16 residues. Germline CDR1 reads SGHDN; CDR2 reads FVKESK. V gave up 2 bases and J gave up 1 base, with 14 bases separating them.

The chain recombines TRBV15 with TRBJ1-6; a possible D gene is TRBD1 (5 bases). Per the germline V gene, CDR1 is LNHNV and CDR2 is YYDKDF (reference sequence). The CDR3 spans 15 residues. Trimming left V 1 base short and J 6 bases short, with 10 bases between. CDR3 DNA: TGTGCCACCAGCAGAGCCCGACAGTTTAATTCACCCCTCCACTTT. Translated, it gives CATSRARQFNSPLHF.

The chain recombines TRBV6-6 with TRBJ2-7; no clear D gene. CDR1 is MNHNY and CDR2 is SVGAGI in the germline V gene (reference sequence). The CDR3 covers 15 residues. Trimming took 0 bases from V and 5 from J, leaving 14 bases between them. CDR3 sequence (DNA): TGTGCCAGCAGTTACTCAACTCCTAAGTCGCACGAGCAGTACTTC. This encodes CASSYSTPKSHEQYF.

This chain uses TRBV7-8 with TRBJ2-3; D is possibly TRBD2 (6 bases). The CDR3 consists of 13 residues. The germline CDR1 and CDR2 sequences are SGHVS and FQNEAQ. V dropped 5 bases and J dropped 6 bases, with 12 bases sitting between them. The CDR3 protein is CASSTGLFDTQYF. In DNA, the CDR3 is TGTGCCAGCAGCACGGGACTTTTTGATACGCAGTATTTT.